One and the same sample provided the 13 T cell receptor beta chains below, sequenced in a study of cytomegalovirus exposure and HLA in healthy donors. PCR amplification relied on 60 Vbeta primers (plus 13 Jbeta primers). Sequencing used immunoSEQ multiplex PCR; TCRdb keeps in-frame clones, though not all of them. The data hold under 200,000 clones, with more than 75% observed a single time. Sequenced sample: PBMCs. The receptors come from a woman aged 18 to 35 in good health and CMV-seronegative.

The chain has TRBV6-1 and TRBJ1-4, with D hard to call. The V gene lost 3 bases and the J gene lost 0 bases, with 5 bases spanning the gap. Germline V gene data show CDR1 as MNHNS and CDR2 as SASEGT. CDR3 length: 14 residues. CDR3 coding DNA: TGTGCCAGCAGTGACGAGCCAACTAATGAAAAACTGTTTTTT. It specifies CASSDEPTNEKLFF.

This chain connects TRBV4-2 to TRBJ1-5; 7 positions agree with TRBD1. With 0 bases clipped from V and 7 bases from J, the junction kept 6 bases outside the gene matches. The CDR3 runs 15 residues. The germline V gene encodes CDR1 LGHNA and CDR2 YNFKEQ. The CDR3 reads CASSQDRQGLQPQHF. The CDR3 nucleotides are TGTGCCAGCAGCCAAGATAGACAGGGTCTCCAGCCCCAGCATTTT.

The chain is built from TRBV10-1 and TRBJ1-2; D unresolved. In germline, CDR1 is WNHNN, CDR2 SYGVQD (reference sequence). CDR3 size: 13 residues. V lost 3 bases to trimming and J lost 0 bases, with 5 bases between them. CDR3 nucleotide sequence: TGCGCCAGCAGTGACGGAGCTAACTATGGCTACACCTTC. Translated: CASSDGANYGYTF.

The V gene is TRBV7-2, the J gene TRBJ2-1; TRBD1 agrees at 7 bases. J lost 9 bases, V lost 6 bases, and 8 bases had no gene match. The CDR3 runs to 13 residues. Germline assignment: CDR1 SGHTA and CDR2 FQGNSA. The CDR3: CASRGQGDREQFF. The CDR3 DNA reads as TGTGCCAGCAGGGGTCAGGGGGACCGTGAGCAGTTCTTC.

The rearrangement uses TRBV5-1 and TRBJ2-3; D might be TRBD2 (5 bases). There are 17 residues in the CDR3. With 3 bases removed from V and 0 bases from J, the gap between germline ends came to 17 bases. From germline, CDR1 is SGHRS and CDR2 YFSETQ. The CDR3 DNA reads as TGCGCCAGCAGCTCCCCGGGATTGCCGAAAAGCACAGATACGCAGTATTTT. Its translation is CASSSPGLPKSTDTQYF. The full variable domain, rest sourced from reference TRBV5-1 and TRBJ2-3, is KAGVTQTPRYLIKTRGQQVTLSCSPISGHRSVSWYQQTPGQGLQFLFEYFSETQRNKGNFPGRFSGRQFSNSRSEMNVSTLELGDSALYLCASSSPGLPKSTDTQYFGPGTRLTVL.

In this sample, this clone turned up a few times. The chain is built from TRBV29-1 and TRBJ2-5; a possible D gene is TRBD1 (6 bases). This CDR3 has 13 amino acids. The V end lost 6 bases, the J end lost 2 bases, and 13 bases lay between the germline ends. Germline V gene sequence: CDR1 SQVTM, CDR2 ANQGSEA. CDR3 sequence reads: CSVRARGQETQYF. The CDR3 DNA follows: TGCAGCGTCAGGGCCAGGGGTCAAGAGACCCAGTACTTC.

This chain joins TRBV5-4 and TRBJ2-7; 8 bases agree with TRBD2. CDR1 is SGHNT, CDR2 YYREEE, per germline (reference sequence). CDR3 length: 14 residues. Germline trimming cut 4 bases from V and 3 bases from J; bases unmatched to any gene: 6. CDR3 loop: CASSLDGTSYEQYF. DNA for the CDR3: TGTGCCAGCAGCCTGGATGGGACTAGCTACGAGCAGTACTTC.

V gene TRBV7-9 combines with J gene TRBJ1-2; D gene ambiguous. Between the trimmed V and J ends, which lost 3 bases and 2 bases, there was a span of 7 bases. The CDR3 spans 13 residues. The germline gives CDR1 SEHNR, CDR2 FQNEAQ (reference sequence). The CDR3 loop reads CASSFYRNYGYTF. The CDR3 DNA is TGTGCCAGCAGCTTTTACAGAAACTATGGCTACACCTTC.

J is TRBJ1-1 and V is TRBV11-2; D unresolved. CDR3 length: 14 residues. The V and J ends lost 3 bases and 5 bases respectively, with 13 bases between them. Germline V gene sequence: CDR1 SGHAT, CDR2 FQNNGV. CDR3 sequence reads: CASSFHPGETEAFF. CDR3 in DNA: TGTGCCAGCAGCTTTCACCCCGGAGAGACTGAAGCTTTCTTT.

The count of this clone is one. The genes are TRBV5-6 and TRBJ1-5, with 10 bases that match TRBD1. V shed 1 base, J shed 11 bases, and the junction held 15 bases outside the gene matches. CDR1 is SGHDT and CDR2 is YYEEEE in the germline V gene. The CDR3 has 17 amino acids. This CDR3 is CASSLWGDRGHSGAQHF. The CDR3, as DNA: TGTGCCAGCAGCTTGTGGGGGGACAGGGGTCACTCAGGAGCCCAGCATTTT.

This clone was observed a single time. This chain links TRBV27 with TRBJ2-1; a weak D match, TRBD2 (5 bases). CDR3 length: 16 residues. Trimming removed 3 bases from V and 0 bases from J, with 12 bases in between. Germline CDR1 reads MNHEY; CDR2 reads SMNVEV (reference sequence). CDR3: CASSLRALSSYNEQFF. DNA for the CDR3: TGTGCCAGCAGTTTGAGGGCTCTTAGCTCCTACAATGAGCAGTTCTTC.

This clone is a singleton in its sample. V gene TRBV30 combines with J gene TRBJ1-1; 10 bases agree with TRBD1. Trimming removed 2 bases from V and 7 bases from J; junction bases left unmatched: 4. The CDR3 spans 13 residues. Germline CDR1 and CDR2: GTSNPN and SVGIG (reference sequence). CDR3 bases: TGTGCCTGGAGTCACGGACAGGGGGATGAAGCTTTCTTT. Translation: CAWSHGQGDEAFF.

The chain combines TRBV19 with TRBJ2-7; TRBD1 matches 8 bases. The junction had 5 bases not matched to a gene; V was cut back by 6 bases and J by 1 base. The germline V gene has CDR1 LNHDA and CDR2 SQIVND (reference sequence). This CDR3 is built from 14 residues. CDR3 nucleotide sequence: TGTGCCAGTAGAGACAGGGGCGAATCCTACGAGCAGTACTTC. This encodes CASRDRGESYEQYF.